Listed here are 21 T cell receptor beta chains from one sample, sequenced in a study of Tregs in tolerant kidney transplant recipients. Generated by immunoSEQ multiplex PCR, the TCRdb table keeps only in-frame clones and is missing some. In total, the table holds 48,000 or so clones. Here the sequenced sample was CD4+ T cells from blood, taken before the transplant. Source of these receptors: a human donor who received a combined kidney and bone marrow transplant.

In the case of this clone: The CDR3 is cut off 3 residues early in the read; its end comes from the germline J gene. This chain links TRBV7-6 with TRBJ2-5; 14 bases are a match to TRBD2. Per germline, CDR1 SGHVS and CDR2 FNYEAQ. The junction had 7 bases not matched to a gene; V was cut back by 5 bases and J by 5 bases. The length of the CDR3 is 16 residues. CDR3 DNA (partial): TGTGCCAGCAGCCTGCGGACTAGCGGGAGGCTGGAGACC. Its translation is CASSLRTSGRLET. The CDR3 reads in full as CASSLRTSGRLETQYF.

In the case of this clone: Read data end 3 residues before the CDR3 end; the end is taken from the germline J gene. This rearrangement joins TRBV29-1 to TRBJ2-7; 11 bases are shared with TRBD2. The ends lost 6 bases at V and 1 base at J; junction bases unmatched: 5. Looked up from germline, CDR1 is SQVTM and CDR2 is ANQGSEA. This CDR3 spans 14 amino acids. The CDR3 loop is CSVRLAGGSYEQYF. The CDR3 DNA, read in part, is TGCAGCGTCCGTCTAGCGGGAGGTTCCTACGAG.

A note on this clone: The read comes to an end 3 residues before the CDR3 does, leaving the germline J gene to fill in the end. The chain has TRBV7-9 and TRBJ2-1, with 11 bases matching TRBD2. CDR3 length equals 14 residues. Germline V CDR1 and CDR2: SEHNR, FQNEAQ (reference sequence). Trimming at V came to 10 bases and at J to 8 bases, leaving 10 bases not matched to a gene. CDR3 DNA (partial): TGTGCCACCATCAGACTAGCGGGATTGGATGAG. This codes for CATIRLAGLDE. The full CDR3 reads CATIRLAGLDEQFF.

About this clone: The read falls 3 residues short of the CDR3 end, and the missing part is taken from the germline J gene. V gene TRBV7-2 combines with J gene TRBJ2-7, with 10 bases fitting TRBD2. Trimming removed 7 bases from V and 5 bases from J; junction bases left unmatched: 11. The CDR3 runs 15 residues. Germline values: CDR1 SGHTA, CDR2 FQGNSA. The CDR3 region is CASTPSAGGPHEQYF. Incomplete CDR3 DNA: TGTGCCAGCACCCCCTCAGCGGGAGGGCCCCACGAG. Full variable domain (outside the CDR3, taken from reference TRBV7-2 and TRBJ2-7): GAGVSQSPSNKVTEKGKDVELRCDPISGHTALYWYRQSLGQGLEFLIYFQGNSAPDKSGLPSDRFSAERTGGSVSTLTIQRTQQEDSAVYLCASTPSAGGPHEQYFGPGTRLTVT.

Points on this clone: Read data end 3 residues before the CDR3 end; the end is taken from the germline J gene. J is TRBJ2-7 and V is TRBV7-6, with a tentative D call TRBD1 (9 bases). The CDR3 sequence is 17 residues long. Germline assignment: CDR1 SGHVS and CDR2 FNYEAQ. Trimming left V 5 bases short and J 3 bases short, with 23 bases between. The CDR3 sequence is CASSPKPGGGQGYEQYF. The sequenced part of the CDR3 DNA is TGTGCCAGCAGCCCCAAACCCGGGGGGGGACAGGGCTACGAG.

As concerns this clone: The CDR3 end is not reached by the read, which stops 3 residues before it; the germline J gene fills it in. This sequence joins TRBV7-2 and TRBJ1-6; possibly TRBD1 for D (5 bases). Germline V gene lookup returns CDR1 SGHTA and CDR2 FQGNSA. The CDR3 has 15 residues. Trimming stripped 4 bases from V and 7 bases from J, with 14 bases between. The CDR3 bases that were read are TGTGCCAGCAGCTCTTTAGGGGTGGGGAATTCACCC. This gives the protein CASSSLGVGNSP. The full CDR3 reads CASSSLGVGNSPLHF.

Turning to this clone: With the read ending 3 residues before the CDR3 end, the germline J gene is used to fill in that end. V and J are TRBV6-1 and TRBJ2-5; D is perhaps TRBD2 (6 bases). Trimming removed 1 base from V and 2 bases from J, with 14 bases in between. Germline CDR1 is MNHNS and CDR2 is SASEGT. The CDR3 length is 16 residues. CDR3 DNA, as far as it was read: TGTGCCAGCAGTGAAGGGTTAGGGGCGGGGCAAGAGACC. Translation: CASSEGLGAGQET. The full-length CDR3 reads as CASSEGLGAGQETQYF.

Remarks on this clone: The sequenced fragment ends 3 residues before the CDR3 boundary, so the rest is inferred from the germline J gene. The J gene is TRBJ2-3, the V gene TRBV18, with 7 bases matching TRBD1. The CDR3 contains 14 residues. CDR1 is KGHSH, CDR2 LQKENI, per germline. Losses at the gene ends were 3 bases for V and 4 bases for J; bases not matched to a gene: 4. Incomplete CDR3 DNA: TGTGCCAGCTCACCCCGGGACAGTTCAGATACG. This codes for CASSPRDSSDT. The entire CDR3 protein reads CASSPRDSSDTQYF.

Regarding this clone: The CDR3 end falls 3 residues outside the read, so it is completed with the germline J gene. This chain uses TRBV6-1 with TRBJ2-7; TRBD1 or TRBD2 may be the D gene (5 bases each). The CDR3 extends over 16 amino acids. Germline V gene data show CDR1 as MNHNS and CDR2 as SASEGT. V lost 1 base, J lost 0 bases, and 13 bases lay in between. CDR3 in amino acids: CASSEGGREISYEQYF. The CDR3 DNA, read in part, is TGTGCCAGCAGTGAAGGTGGCAGGGAGATCTCCTACGAG.

As regards this clone: The sequence runs out 3 residues before the end of the CDR3; the remainder is reconstructed from the germline J gene. The chain employs TRBV5-1 and TRBJ2-3, with TRBD1 as a possible D gene (5 bases). The germline gives CDR1 SGHRS, CDR2 YFSETQ. Deletions cut 1 base from V and 4 bases from J, with 13 bases between. CDR3 length: 15 residues. The CDR3 reads CASSLFQGRPDTQYF. Partial CDR3 DNA: TGCGCCAGCAGCTTGTTTCAGGGAAGACCAGATACG.

For this clone: The CDR3 extends 3 residues past the end of the read, so its final part is completed from the germline J gene. This chain links TRBV10-3 with TRBJ2-7, with a weak D call TRBD1 (5 bases). The CDR3 consists of 13 residues. Germline values: CDR1 ENHRY, CDR2 SYGVKD. V lost 7 bases and J lost 2, with 12 bases in between. The CDR3 DNA, read in part, is TGTGCCATCACTCAGCCGGACACCTACGAG. Translated, it gives CAITQPDTYE. The complete CDR3 sequence is CAITQPDTYEQYF.

Comment on this clone: The sequenced fragment ends 3 residues before the CDR3 boundary, so the rest is inferred from the germline J gene. J is TRBJ2-5 and V is TRBV5-1; TRBD1 agrees at 8 bases. CDR1 is SGHRS, CDR2 YFSETQ, per germline. The length of the CDR3 is 13 residues. Unmatched junction bases numbered 6, after V lost 7 bases and J lost 4 bases. The CDR3 loop is CASRSGQGETQYF. The CDR3 bases that were read are TGCGCCAGCCGTTCTGGACAGGGAGAGACC.

Points on this clone: Read sequence stops 3 residues before the CDR3 end, and the germline J gene provides the missing end. The V and J genes are TRBV29-1 and TRBJ2-1; 8 bases match TRBD2. With 3 bases clipped from V and 6 bases from J, the junction kept 10 bases outside the gene matches. Germline V CDR1 and CDR2: SQVTM, ANQGSEA. This CDR3 has 15 residues. CDR3 in amino acids: CSVEDWGLEANEQFF. The DNA read from the CDR3 is TGCAGCGTTGAGGATTGGGGACTAGAGGCCAATGAG.

To note about this clone: Read coverage stops 3 residues before the CDR3 terminus; the germline J gene supplies the remainder. This chain uses TRBV18 with TRBJ1-3; weak D call: TRBD1 (5 bases). The CDR3 consists of 16 residues. V was pared by 6 bases and J by 0 bases, with 15 bases between. Germline lookup yields CDR1 KGHSH and CDR2 LQKENI. CDR3 residues: CASSLSNRNSGNTIYF. The sequenced CDR3 bases are TGTGCCAGCTCTCTTTCAAACAGGAACTCTGGAAACACC.

With respect to this clone: The DNA ends 3 residues before the CDR3 does, and the rest of the CDR3 is filled in from the germline J gene. The chain links TRBV7-3 to TRBJ2-1; TRBD1 aligns across 8 bases. The CDR3 totals 15 residues. The V and J ends lost 5 bases and 5 bases, in that order; junction bases with no gene match: 8. In germline, CDR1 is SGHTA, CDR2 FQGTGA. The CDR3 here is CASSPFGDRNNEQFF. The sequenced part of the CDR3 DNA is TGTGCCAGCAGCCCATTTGGGGACAGGAACAATGAG.

On this clone itself: The DNA ends 3 residues before the CDR3 does, and the rest of the CDR3 is filled in from the germline J gene. The genes are TRBV20-1 and TRBJ2-3; TRBD2 aligns across 14 bases. The length of the CDR3 is 21 residues. Germline CDR1 is DFQATT and CDR2 is SNEGSKA (reference sequence). V lost 2 bases to trimming and J lost 0 bases; unmatched junction nucleotides: 16. CDR3 bases read: TGCAGTGCTAGACCCGACAGGGGGGGACTAGCGGGAGACGCGAGCACAGATACG. It specifies CSARPDRGGLAGDASTDT. The whole CDR3 is CSARPDRGGLAGDASTDTQYF.

Turning to this clone: The read gets to within 3 residues of the CDR3 end, and the germline J gene fills in the rest. The chain recombines TRBV15 with TRBJ1-2; possibly TRBD1 for D (6 bases). The CDR3 extends over 14 amino acids. CDR1 is LNHNV and CDR2 is YYDKDF in the germline V gene (reference sequence). CDR3 bases read: TGTGCCACCAGCAGAGATGCAGGGGCCCGGGGC. Residues: CATSRDAGARG. The entire CDR3 reads CATSRDAGARGYTF.

Comments on this clone: Read sequence stops 3 residues before the CDR3 end, and the germline J gene provides the missing end. The rearrangement joins TRBV5-1 to TRBJ2-7; the match to TRBD2 covers 12 bases. The CDR3 contains 16 residues. Germline V gene data show CDR1 as SGHRS and CDR2 as YFSETQ. After removal of 0 bases from V and 4 bases from J, the junction contained 5 bases not matched to a gene. The covered CDR3 bases are TGCGCCAGCAGCTTGGGACTAGCGGGAGAGAGATACGAG. Amino acids: CASSLGLAGERYE. The CDR3, in full, reads CASSLGLAGERYEQYF.

A note on this clone: The observed sequence ends 3 residues before the CDR3 terminus, with the missing tail filled in from the germline J gene. V gene TRBV7-6 combines with J gene TRBJ1-5; D possibly corresponds to TRBD1 (6 bases). CDR3 length: 15 amino acids. Germline V gene sequence: CDR1 SGHVS, CDR2 FNYEAQ. With 4 bases removed from V and 8 bases from J, the gap between germline ends came to 18 bases. The CDR3 loop reads CASSSQGWGGKPQHF. CDR3 DNA, as far as it was read: TGTGCCAGCAGCTCACAGGGTTGGGGAGGGAAGCCC.

Comment on this clone: Coverage ceases 3 residues before the CDR3 finishes, and the germline J gene fills in the end. The V gene is TRBV29-1, the J gene TRBJ2-7, with TRBD2 identical over 9 bases. V gave up 4 bases and J gave up 2 bases; unmatched junction bases: 6. Germline V lookup: CDR1 SQVTM, CDR2 ANQGSEA. The CDR3 extends over 14 amino acids. The CDR3 loop is CSVGFLAGAYEQYF. The CDR3 DNA, read in part, is TGCAGCGTTGGTTTTTTAGCGGGAGCCTACGAG.

On this clone itself: The read is 3 residues too short to cover the CDR3 end, so that end is filled in from the germline J gene. The chain carries TRBV20-1 and TRBJ2-5, with D possibly matching TRBD1 (6 bases). This CDR3 has 12 amino acids. V dropped 6 bases and J dropped 2 bases, with 10 bases sitting between them. Looked up from germline, CDR1 is DFQATT and CDR2 is SNEGSKA (reference sequence). The CDR3 sequence is CSARTVQETQYF. CDR3 bases read: TGCAGTGCCAGGACAGTACAAGAGACC.